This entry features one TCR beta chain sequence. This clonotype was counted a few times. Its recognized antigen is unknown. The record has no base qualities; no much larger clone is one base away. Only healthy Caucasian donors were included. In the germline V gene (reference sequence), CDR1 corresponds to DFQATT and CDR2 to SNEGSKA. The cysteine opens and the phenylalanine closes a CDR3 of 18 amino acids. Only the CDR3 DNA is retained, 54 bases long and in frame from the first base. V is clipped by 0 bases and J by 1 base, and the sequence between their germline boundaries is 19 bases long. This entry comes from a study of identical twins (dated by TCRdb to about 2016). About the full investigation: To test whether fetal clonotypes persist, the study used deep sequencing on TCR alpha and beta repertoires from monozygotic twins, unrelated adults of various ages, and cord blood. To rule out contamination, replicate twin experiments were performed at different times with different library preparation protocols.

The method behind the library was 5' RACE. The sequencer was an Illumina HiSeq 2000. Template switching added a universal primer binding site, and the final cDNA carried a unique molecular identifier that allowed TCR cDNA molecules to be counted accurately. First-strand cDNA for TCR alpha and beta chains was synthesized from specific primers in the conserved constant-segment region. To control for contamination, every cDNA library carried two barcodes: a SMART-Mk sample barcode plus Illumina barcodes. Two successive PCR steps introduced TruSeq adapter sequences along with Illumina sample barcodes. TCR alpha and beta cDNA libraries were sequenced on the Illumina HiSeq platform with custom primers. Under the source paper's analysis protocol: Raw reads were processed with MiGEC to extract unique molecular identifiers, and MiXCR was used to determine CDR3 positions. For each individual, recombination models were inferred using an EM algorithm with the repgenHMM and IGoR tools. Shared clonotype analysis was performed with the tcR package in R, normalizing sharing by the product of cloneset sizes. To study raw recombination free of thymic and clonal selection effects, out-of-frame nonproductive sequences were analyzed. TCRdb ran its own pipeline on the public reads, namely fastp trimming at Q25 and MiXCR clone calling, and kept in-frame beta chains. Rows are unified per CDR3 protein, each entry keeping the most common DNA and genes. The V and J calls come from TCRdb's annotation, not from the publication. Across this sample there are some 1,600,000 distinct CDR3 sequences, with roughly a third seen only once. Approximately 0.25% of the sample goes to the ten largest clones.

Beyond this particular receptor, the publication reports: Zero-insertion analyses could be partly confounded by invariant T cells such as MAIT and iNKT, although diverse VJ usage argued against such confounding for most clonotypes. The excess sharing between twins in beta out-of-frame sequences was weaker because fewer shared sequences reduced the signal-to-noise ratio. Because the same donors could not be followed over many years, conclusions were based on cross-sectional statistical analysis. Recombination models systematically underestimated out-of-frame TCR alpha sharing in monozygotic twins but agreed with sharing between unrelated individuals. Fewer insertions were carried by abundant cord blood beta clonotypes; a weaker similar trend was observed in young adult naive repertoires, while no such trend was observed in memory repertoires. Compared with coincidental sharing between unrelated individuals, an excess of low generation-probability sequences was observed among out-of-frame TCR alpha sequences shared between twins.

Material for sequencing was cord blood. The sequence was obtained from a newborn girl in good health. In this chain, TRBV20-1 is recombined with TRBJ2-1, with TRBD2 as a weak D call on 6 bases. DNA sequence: TGCAGTGCTAGAGACCCCGCATTCCGGGAGTGGTCCTACAATGAGCAGTTCTTC. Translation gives CSARDPAFREWSYNEQFF.